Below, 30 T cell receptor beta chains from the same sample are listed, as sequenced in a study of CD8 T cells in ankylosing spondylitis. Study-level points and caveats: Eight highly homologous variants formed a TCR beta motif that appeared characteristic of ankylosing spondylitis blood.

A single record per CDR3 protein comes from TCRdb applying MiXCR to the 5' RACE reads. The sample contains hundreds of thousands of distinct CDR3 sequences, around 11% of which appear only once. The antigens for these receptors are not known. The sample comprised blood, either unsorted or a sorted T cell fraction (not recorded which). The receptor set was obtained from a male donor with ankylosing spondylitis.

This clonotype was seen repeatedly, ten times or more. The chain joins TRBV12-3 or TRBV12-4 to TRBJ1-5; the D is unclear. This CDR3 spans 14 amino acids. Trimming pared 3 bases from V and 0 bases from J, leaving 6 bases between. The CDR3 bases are TGTGCCAGCAGTTTGAGATATAGCAATCAGCCCCAGCATTTT. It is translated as CASSLRYSNQPQHF.

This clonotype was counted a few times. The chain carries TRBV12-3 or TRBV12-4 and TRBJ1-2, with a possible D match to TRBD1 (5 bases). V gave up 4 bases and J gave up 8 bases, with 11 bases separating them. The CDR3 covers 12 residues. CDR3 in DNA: TGTGCCAGCAGTTGGATCGGGGGGGGCTACACCTTC. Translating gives CASSWIGGGYTF.

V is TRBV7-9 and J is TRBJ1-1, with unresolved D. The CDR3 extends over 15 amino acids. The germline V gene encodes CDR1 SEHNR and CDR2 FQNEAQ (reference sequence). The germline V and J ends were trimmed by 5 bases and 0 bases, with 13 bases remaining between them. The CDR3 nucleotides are TGTGCCAGCAGCCCTCCGCGGATCCTGAACACTGAAGCTTTCTTT. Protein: CASSPPRILNTEAFF.

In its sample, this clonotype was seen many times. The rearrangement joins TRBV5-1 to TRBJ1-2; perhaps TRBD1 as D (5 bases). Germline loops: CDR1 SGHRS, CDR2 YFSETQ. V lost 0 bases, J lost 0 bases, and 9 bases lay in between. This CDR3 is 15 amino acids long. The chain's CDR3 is CASSLDPQANYGYTF. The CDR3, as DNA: TGCGCCAGCAGCTTGGATCCACAGGCTAACTATGGCTACACCTTC.

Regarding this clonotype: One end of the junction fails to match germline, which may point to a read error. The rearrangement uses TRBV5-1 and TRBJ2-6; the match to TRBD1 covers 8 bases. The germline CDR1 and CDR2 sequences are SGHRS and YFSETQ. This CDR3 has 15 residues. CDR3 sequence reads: CASTLTGVGANVLTF. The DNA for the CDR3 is TGCGCCAGCACCTTGACAGGGGTAGGGGCCAACGTCCTGACTTTC. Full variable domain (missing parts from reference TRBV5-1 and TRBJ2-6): KAGVTQTPRYLIKTRGQQVTLSCSPISGHRSVSWYQQTPGQGLQFLFEYFSETQRNKGNFPGRFSGRQFSNSRSEMNVSTLELGDSALYLCASTLTGVGANVLTFGAGSRLTVL.

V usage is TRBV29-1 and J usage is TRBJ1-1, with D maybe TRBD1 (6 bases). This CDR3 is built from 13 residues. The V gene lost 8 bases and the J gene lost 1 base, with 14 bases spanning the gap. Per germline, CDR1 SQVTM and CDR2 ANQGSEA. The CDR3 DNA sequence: TGCAGCTCCCATACAGGGACGAACACTGAAGCTTTCTTT. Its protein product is CSSHTGTNTEAFF.

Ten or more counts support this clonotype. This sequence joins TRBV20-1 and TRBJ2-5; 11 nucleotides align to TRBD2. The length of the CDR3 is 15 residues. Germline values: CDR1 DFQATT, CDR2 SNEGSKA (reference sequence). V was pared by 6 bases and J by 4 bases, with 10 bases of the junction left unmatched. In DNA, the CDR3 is TGCAGTGCAAGATTAGCGGGGGGGATAGTAGAGACCCAGTACTTC. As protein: CSARLAGGIVETQYF.

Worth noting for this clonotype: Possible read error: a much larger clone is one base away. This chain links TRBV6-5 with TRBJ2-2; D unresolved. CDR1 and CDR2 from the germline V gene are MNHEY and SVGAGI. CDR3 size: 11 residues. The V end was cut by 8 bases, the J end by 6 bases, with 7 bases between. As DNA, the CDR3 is TGTGCCAGCCGTTTAGCCGGGGAGCTGTTTTTT. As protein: CASRLAGELFF.

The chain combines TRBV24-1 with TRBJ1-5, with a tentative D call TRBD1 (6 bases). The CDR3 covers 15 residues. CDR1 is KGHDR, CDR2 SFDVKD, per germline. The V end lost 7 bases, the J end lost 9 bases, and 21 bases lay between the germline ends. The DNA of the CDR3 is TGTGCCACCAGAATAGACAGGAGCCTCAAGGGGCCCCAGCATTTT. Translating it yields CATRIDRSLKGPQHF.

The CDR3: CASSPVYAGTGGTDTQYF. The DNA for the CDR3 is TGTGCCAGCTCACCCGTCTACGCTGGGACAGGGGGCACAGATACGCAGTATTTT. The chain is built from TRBV18 and TRBJ2-3; 10 bases are a match to TRBD1. Germline assignment: CDR1 KGHSH and CDR2 LQKENI. This CDR3 region has 18 residues. V dropped 3 bases and J dropped 1; count of bases not matched to a gene: 10.

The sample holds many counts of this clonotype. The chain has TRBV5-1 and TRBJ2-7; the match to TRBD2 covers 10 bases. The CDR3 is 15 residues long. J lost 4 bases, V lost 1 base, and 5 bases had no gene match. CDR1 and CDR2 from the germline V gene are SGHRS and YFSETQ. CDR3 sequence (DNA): TGCGCCAGCAGCTTGAGCGGACTAGCGGCTTACGAGCAGTACTTC. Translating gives CASSLSGLAAYEQYF.

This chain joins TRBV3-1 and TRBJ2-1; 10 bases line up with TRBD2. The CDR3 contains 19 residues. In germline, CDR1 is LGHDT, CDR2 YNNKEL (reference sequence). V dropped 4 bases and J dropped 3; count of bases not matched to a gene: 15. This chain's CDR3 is CASSRRLPSGSIIYNEQFF. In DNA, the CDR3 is TGTGCCAGCAGCCGAAGACTTCCTAGCGGGAGTATAATCTACAATGAGCAGTTCTTC.

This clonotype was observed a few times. CDR3 amino acids: CSARRDTNEKLFF. The CDR3 DNA is TGCAGTGCTAGGCGCGACACTAATGAAAAACTGTTTTTT. The rearrangement uses TRBV20-1 and TRBJ1-4, with unresolved D. Deletions cut 3 bases from V and 2 bases from J, with 7 bases between. Germline V gene lookup returns CDR1 DFQATT and CDR2 SNEGSKA (reference sequence). The CDR3 length is 13 residues.

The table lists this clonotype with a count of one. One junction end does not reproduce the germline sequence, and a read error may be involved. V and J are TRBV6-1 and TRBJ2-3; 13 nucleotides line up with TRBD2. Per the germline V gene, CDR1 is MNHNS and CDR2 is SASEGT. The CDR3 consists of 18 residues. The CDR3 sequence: CASSPTSGRAFPTVTQYF. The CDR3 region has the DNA TGTGCCAGCAGCCCTACTAGCGGGAGGGCCTTTCCCACAGTTACGCAGTATTTT.

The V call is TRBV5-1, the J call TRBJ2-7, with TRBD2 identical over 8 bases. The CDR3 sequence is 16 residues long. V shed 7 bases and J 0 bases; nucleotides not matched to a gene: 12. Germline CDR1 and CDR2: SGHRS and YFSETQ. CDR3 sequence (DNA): TGCGCCAGCTCCCACGGGAGGGGCCCTCCCTCCTACGAGCAGTACTTC. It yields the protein CASSHGRGPPSYEQYF.

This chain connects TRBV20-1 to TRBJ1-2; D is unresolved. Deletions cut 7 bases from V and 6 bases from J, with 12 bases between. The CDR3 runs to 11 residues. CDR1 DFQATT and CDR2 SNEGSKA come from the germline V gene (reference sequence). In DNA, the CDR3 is TGCAGTGTTTTGAGGGATGATGGCTACACCTTC. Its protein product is CSVLRDDGYTF.

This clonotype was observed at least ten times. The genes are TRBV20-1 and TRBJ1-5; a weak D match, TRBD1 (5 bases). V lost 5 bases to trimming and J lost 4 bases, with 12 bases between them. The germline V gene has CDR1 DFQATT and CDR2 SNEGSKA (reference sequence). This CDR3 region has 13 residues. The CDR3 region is CSAGGGVNQPQHF. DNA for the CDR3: TGCAGTGCTGGGGGAGGGGTTAATCAGCCCCAGCATTTT.

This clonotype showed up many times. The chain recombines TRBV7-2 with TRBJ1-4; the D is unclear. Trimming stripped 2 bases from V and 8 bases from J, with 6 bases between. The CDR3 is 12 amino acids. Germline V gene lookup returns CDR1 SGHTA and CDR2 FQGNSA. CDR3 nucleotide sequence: TGTGCCAGCAGCTTATTTGGGGAAAAACTGTTTTTT. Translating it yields CASSLFGEKLFF.

The CDR3 DNA reads TGCAGTGTCATAGCGGGGGGGAACCAAGAGACCCAGTACTTC. Protein sequence: CSVIAGGNQETQYF. This chain connects TRBV20-1 to TRBJ2-5, with 11 bases fitting TRBD2. Germline loops: CDR1 DFQATT, CDR2 SNEGSKA (reference sequence). CDR3 size: 14 residues. The V and J ends lost 7 bases and 0 bases, in that order; junction bases with no gene match: 4.

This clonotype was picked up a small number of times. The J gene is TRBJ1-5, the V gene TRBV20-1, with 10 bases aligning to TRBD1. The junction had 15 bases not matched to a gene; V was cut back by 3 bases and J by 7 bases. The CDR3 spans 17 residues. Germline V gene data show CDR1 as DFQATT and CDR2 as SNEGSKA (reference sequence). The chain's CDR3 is CSASLPGQGSSRQPQHF. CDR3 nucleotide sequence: TGCAGTGCTAGCCTGCCGGGACAGGGGTCATCACGCCAGCCCCAGCATTTT.

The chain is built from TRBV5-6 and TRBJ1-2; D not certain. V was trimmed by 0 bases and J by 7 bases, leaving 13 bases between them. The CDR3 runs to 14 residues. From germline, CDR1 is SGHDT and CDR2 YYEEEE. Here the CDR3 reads CASSLADGLSGYTF. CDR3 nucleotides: TGTGCCAGCAGCTTGGCCGACGGATTGTCTGGCTACACCTTC.

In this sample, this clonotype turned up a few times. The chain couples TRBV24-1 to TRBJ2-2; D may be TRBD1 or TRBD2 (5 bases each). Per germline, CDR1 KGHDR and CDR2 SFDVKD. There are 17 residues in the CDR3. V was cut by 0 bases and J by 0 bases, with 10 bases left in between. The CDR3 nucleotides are TGTGCCACCAGTGATTTGTGGGGGTTCGCGAACACCGGGGAGCTGTTTTTT. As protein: CATSDLWGFANTGELFF.

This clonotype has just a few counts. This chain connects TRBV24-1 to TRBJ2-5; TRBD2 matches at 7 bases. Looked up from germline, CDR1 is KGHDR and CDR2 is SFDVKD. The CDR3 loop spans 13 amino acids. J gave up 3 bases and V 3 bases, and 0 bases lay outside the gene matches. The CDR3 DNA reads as TGTGCCACCAGTGATGGGGGGGAAGAGACCCAGTACTTC. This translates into CATSDGGEETQYF.

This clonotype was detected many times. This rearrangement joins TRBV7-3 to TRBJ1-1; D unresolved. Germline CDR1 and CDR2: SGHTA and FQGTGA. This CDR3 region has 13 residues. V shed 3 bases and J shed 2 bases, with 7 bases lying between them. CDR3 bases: TGTGCCAGCAGCTTTTGGGGTAACACTGAAGCTTTCTTT. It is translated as CASSFWGNTEAFF.

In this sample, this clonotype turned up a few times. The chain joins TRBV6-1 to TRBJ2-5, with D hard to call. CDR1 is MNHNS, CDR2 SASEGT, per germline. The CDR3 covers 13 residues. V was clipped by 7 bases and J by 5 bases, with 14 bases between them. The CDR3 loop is CASISPGRETQYF. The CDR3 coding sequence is TGTGCCAGCATATCACCCGGGCGGGAGACCCAGTACTTC.

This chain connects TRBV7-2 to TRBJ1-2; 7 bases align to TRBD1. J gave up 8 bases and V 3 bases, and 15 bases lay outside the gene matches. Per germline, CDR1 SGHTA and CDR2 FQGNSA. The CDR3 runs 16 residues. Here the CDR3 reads CASSFRAGQSIEGYTF. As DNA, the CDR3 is TGTGCCAGCAGCTTTAGGGCGGGACAGAGTATTGAAGGCTACACCTTC.

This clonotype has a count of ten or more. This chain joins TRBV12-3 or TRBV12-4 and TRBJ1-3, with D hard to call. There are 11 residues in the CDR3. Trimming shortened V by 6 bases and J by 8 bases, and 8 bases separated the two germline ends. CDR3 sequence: CASSLGYTIYF. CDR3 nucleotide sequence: TGTGCCAGCAGCCTGGGATACACCATATATTTT.

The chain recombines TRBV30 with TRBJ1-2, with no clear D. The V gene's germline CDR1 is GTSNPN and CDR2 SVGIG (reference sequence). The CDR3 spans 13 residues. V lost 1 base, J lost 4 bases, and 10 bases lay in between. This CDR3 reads CAWSGGFGYGYTF. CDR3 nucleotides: TGTGCCTGGAGTGGGGGTTTTGGCTATGGCTACACCTTC. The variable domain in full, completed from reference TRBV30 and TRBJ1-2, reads SQTIHQWPATLVQPVGSPLSLECTVEGTSNPNLYWYRQAAGRGLQLLFYSVGIGQISSEVPQNLSASRPQDRQFILSSKKLLLSDSGFYLCAWSGGFGYGYTFGSGTRLTVV.

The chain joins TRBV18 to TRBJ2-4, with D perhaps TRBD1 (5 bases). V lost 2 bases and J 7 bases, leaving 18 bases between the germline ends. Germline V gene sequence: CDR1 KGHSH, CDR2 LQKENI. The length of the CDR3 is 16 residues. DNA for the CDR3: TGTGCCAGCTCACCAGAGGCAGGGTTAATCGGGAACATTCAGTACTTC. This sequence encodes CASSPEAGLIGNIQYF.

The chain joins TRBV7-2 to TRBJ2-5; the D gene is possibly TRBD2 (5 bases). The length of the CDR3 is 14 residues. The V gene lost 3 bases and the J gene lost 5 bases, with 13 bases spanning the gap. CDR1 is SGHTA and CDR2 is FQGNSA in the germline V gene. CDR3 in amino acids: CASSFTPGVETQYF. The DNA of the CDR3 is TGTGCCAGCAGCTTCACCCCCGGGGTGGAGACCCAGTACTTC. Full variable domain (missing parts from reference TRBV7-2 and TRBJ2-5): GAGVSQSPSNKVTEKGKDVELRCDPISGHTALYWYRQSLGQGLEFLIYFQGNSAPDKSGLPSDRFSAERTGGSVSTLTIQRTQQEDSAVYLCASSFTPGVETQYFGPGTRLLVL.